One and the same sample provided the 15 T cell receptor beta chains below, sequenced in a study of naive and memory T cell subsets. Two oligonucleotides, mixed equimolar, formed the beta constant-region primer covering TRBC1 and TRBC2. Nested alpha and beta constant-region primers with the SP2 primer drove four PCR rounds on ligated cDNA. MiXCR, run by TCRdb on the UMI-ligation and nested PCR reads, gives a single entry per CDR3 protein. This table holds tens of thousands of distinct CDR3 sequences, 9% found once. Sequencing was done on a sample of naive CD8+ T cells from blood. The receptors stem from a human donor in good health.

There are a few counts of this clonotype. The chain combines TRBV7-3 with TRBJ2-3, with no clear D. Germline CDR1 reads SGHTA; CDR2 reads FQGTGA. This CDR3 is built from 15 residues. Trimming stripped 1 base from V and 4 bases from J, with 12 bases between. The CDR3 loop reads CASSLKVMSPDTQYF. For the CDR3, the DNA is TGTGCCAGCAGCTTAAAGGTTATGTCCCCAGATACGCAGTATTTT.

This clonotype was observed many times. The chain is built from TRBV28 and TRBJ2-1; D ambiguous. This CDR3 has 13 amino acids. Germline V lookup: CDR1 MDHEN, CDR2 SYDVKM. CDR3 bases: TGTGCGGGTGGCACCAGCTCCTACAATGAGCAGTTCTTC. Its translation is CAGGTSSYNEQFF.

This chain connects TRBV2 to TRBJ1-6, with D possibly TRBD1 on 6 matching bases. The germline V gene has CDR1 SNHLY and CDR2 FYNNEI. Deletions cut 3 bases from V and 0 bases from J, with 15 bases between. The CDR3 spans 18 residues. Here the CDR3 reads CASSDARDRSSYNSPLHF. DNA for the CDR3: TGTGCCAGCAGTGACGCTAGAGACAGGAGCTCCTATAATTCACCCCTCCACTTT.

This clonotype was recorded at least ten times. The rearrangement joins TRBV7-9 to TRBJ2-1; D may be TRBD1 (5 bases). There are 15 residues in the CDR3. Per germline, CDR1 SEHNR and CDR2 FQNEAQ (reference sequence). V lost 1 base and J lost 2, with 9 bases in between. CDR3 DNA: TGTGCCAGCAGCTTAGACAGGCCCCCCTACAATGAGCAGTTCTTC. Translation gives CASSLDRPPYNEQFF.

This rearrangement joins TRBV7-9 to TRBJ2-1; D remains ambiguous. The CDR3 is 16 amino acids. Germline CDR1 SEHNR, CDR2 FQNEAQ (reference sequence). Deletions cut 1 base from V and 6 bases from J, with 16 bases between. The CDR3 sequence: CASSLVALTTRNEQFF. In nucleotides, the CDR3 is TGTGCCAGCAGCTTAGTGGCCCTGACGACTCGCAATGAGCAGTTCTTC.

This clonotype was found many times. J is TRBJ2-1 and V is TRBV7-6; tentatively, D is TRBD1 (6 bases). The V gene lost 4 bases and the J gene lost 2 bases, with 12 bases spanning the gap. This CDR3 has 15 amino acids. Germline V CDR1 and CDR2: SGHVS, FNYEAQ. The CDR3 DNA is TGTGCCAGCAGCTCTAGCAGGGGTCCCTACAATGAGCAGTTCTTC. Protein sequence: CASSSSRGPYNEQFF.

In this sample, this clonotype turned up a few times. The chain has TRBV6-4 and TRBJ2-7; 9 positions agree with TRBD2. The CDR3 covers 14 residues. J lost 3 bases, V lost 5 bases, and 5 bases had no gene match. Germline CDR1 and CDR2: MRHNA and SNTAGT. CDR3 nucleotide sequence: TGTGCCAGCAGTCAGACTAGCGGAAGCTACGAGCAGTACTTC. It specifies CASSQTSGSYEQYF.

This clonotype was detected many times. The rearrangement uses TRBV11-2 and TRBJ2-1; D is unclear. Trimming took off 2 bases at V and 5 bases at J, with 16 bases between the two ends. Germline V gives CDR1 SGHAT, CDR2 FQNNGV. The CDR3 has 16 amino acids. The CDR3 protein is CASSLPGLALNNEQFF. As DNA, the CDR3 is TGTGCCAGCAGCTTACCCGGCCTGGCCCTGAACAATGAGCAGTTCTTC.

V and J are TRBV5-8 and TRBJ2-1, with D perhaps matching TRBD2 (6 bases). V lost 7 bases to trimming and J lost 0 bases, with 26 bases between them. Per the germline V gene, CDR1 is SGHTS and CDR2 is YDEGEE. The CDR3 length is 19 residues. CDR3 in amino acids: CASLRTGSAGLSSYNEQFF. For the CDR3, the DNA is TGTGCCAGCCTAAGAACCGGCTCAGCCGGACTAAGCTCCTACAATGAGCAGTTCTTC. The whole variable domain, remainder taken from reference TRBV5-8 and TRBJ2-1, is EAGVTQSPTHLIKTRGQQATLRCSPISGHTSVYWYQQALGLGLQFLLWYDEGEERNRGNFPPRFSGRQFPNYSSELNVNALELEDSALYLCASLRTGSAGLSSYNEQFFGPGTRLTVL.

A few counts support this clonotype. CDR3: CAISESWREQETQYF. The CDR3 coding sequence is TGTGCCATCAGTGAGTCGTGGAGGGAACAAGAGACCCAGTACTTC. This chain joins TRBV10-3 and TRBJ2-5; D is possibly TRBD2 (6 bases). The V and J ends lost 0 bases and 2 bases respectively, with 10 bases between them. The CDR3 sequence is 15 residues long. Germline V gives CDR1 ENHRY, CDR2 SYGVKD.

The rearrangement links TRBV6-2 or TRBV6-3 to TRBJ1-5; tentative D call: TRBD1 (6 bases). Deletions cut 5 bases from V and 0 bases from J, with 14 bases between. Germline V gene sequence: CDR1 MNHEY, CDR2 SVGEGT. The length of the CDR3 is 16 residues. The CDR3 here is CASSGRTDLSNQPQHF. The CDR3 coding sequence is TGTGCCAGCAGTGGCCGGACAGACCTTAGCAATCAGCCCCAGCATTTT.

This clonotype was recorded many times. V gene TRBV7-6 combines with J gene TRBJ2-1; TRBD2 agrees at 9 bases. CDR3 length equals 15 residues. V shed 5 bases, J shed 8 bases, and the junction held 10 bases outside the gene matches. Germline V gene sequence: CDR1 SGHVS, CDR2 FNYEAQ. The CDR3: CASSQGLANDDEQFF. CDR3 bases: TGTGCCAGCAGCCAGGGACTAGCAAACGACGATGAGCAGTTCTTC.

In its sample, this clonotype was seen many times. The V and J genes are TRBV5-4 and TRBJ2-5; no firm D call. The germline V gene has CDR1 SGHNT and CDR2 YYREEE (reference sequence). CDR3 size: 13 residues. V was trimmed by 0 bases and J by 2 bases, leaving 5 bases between them. The CDR3 is CASSLGNQETQYF. The DNA for the CDR3 is TGTGCCAGCAGCTTGGGCAATCAAGAGACCCAGTACTTC.

DNA of the CDR3: TGTGCCAGTGGGGAGGATAGCGGGAGCGATACGCAGTATTTT. It yields the protein CASGEDSGSDTQYF. The chain is built from TRBV2 and TRBJ2-3; 9 nucleotides match TRBD2. J gave up 6 bases and V 9 bases, and 10 bases lay outside the gene matches. CDR3 length: 14 residues. The V gene's germline CDR1 is SNHLY and CDR2 FYNNEI.

This sequence joins TRBV27 and TRBJ2-7; 7 nucleotides line up with TRBD1. The CDR3 runs to 12 residues. Per germline, CDR1 MNHEY and CDR2 SMNVEV (reference sequence). V was clipped by 9 bases and J by 4 bases; unmatched bases: 6. For the CDR3, the DNA is TGTGCCAGTCGGGACAGCTGGTACGAGCAGTACTTC. This encodes CASRDSWYEQYF.